One and the same sample provided the 29 T cell receptor beta chains below, sequenced in a study of blood T cell repertoires in COVID-19. TCRdb keeps only in-frame clones here, not all; method: immunoSEQ multiplex PCR. The data hold under 150,000 clones, with about four fifths observed a single time. The material sequenced was peripheral blood. The source is a man older than 75 with acute or convalescent COVID-19.

The J gene is TRBJ2-7, the V gene TRBV28; 8 bases line up with TRBD1. The germline gives CDR1 MDHEN, CDR2 SYDVKM. V was pared by 6 bases and J by 4 bases, with 14 bases of the junction left unmatched. The CDR3 totals 16 residues. The chain's CDR3 is CASSQPPGQAKYEQYF. CDR3 in DNA: TGTGCCAGCAGCCAACCGCCGGGACAGGCGAAATACGAGCAGTACTTC.

This clone was found once. The chain links TRBV18 to TRBJ2-4, with D hard to call. The CDR3 is made up of 17 amino acids. V was cut by 0 bases and J by 0 bases, with 12 bases left in between. Germline CDR1 is KGHSH and CDR2 is LQKENI. The chain's CDR3 is CASSPPGRILAKNIQYF. Here the CDR3 DNA reads TGTGCCAGCTCACCACCGGGCAGAATCTTAGCCAAAAACATTCAGTACTTC.

The rearrangement links TRBV5-8 to TRBJ1-4; 9 nucleotides align to TRBD1. The CDR3 runs to 15 residues. J gave up 8 bases and V 7 bases, and 12 bases lay outside the gene matches. CDR1 and CDR2 from the germline V gene are SGHTS and YDEGEE. The DNA for the CDR3 is TGTGCCAGCTGGGAGACCGGGACAGGGAAAGAAAAACTGTTTTTT. Translated: CASWETGTGKEKLFF. The full variable domain, with the rest looked up from reference TRBV5-8 and TRBJ1-4, is EAGVTQSPTHLIKTRGQQATLRCSPISGHTSVYWYQQALGLGLQFLLWYDEGEERNRGNFPPRFSGRQFPNYSSELNVNALELEDSALYLCASWETGTGKEKLFFGSGTQLSVL.

The chain carries TRBV11-3 and TRBJ2-5, with D maybe TRBD2 (5 bases). Germline CDR1 and CDR2: SGHNT and YENEEA. The V end lost 0 bases, the J end lost 5 bases, and 7 bases lay between the germline ends. There are 13 residues in the CDR3. The DNA for the CDR3 is TGTGCCAGCAGCTTAGATAGAGGGGAGACCCAGTACTTC. Protein sequence: CASSLDRGETQYF.

The rearrangement links TRBV24-1 to TRBJ2-3, with TRBD2 matching 10 bases. This CDR3 contains 16 residues. Per the germline V gene, CDR1 is KGHDR and CDR2 is SFDVKD. The V gene end was trimmed by 2 bases and the J gene end by 4 bases; junction bases not matched to a gene: 5. CDR3 residues: CATSDSASGGSDTQYF. The DNA of the CDR3 is TGTGCCACCAGTGATTCTGCTAGCGGGGGATCAGATACGCAGTATTTT.

The chain's CDR3 is CASSPRKTGNTEAFF. CDR3 in DNA: TGTGCCAGCAGTCCCAGGAAGACAGGGAACACTGAAGCTTTCTTT. V usage is TRBV28 and J usage is TRBJ1-1; weak D call: TRBD1 (6 bases). This CDR3 is 15 amino acids long. The germline V gene has CDR1 MDHEN and CDR2 SYDVKM. V lost 5 bases to trimming and J lost 1 base, with 14 bases between them.

The V gene is TRBV4-2, the J gene TRBJ2-7, with TRBD2 matching over 9 bases. V dropped 3 bases and J dropped 2; count of bases not matched to a gene: 5. From germline, CDR1 is LGHNA and CDR2 YNFKEQ. This CDR3 region has 15 residues. Here the CDR3 DNA reads TGTGCCAGCAGCCAGGGAGCGGGGGGCACCTACGAGCAGTACTTC. Translated, it gives CASSQGAGGTYEQYF.

This clone was observed a few times. This chain links TRBV5-1 with TRBJ1-2; a possible D gene is TRBD1 (6 bases). V was pared by 2 bases and J by 9 bases, with 11 bases between. The CDR3 is 12 residues long. Germline CDR1 is SGHRS and CDR2 is YFSETQ. In DNA form, the CDR3 reads TGCGCCAGCAGCTTTATGGACAGTAGCTACACCTTC. Amino acid sequence: CASSFMDSSYTF.

The V and J genes are TRBV7-2 and TRBJ2-5, with D perhaps matching TRBD2 (7 bases). The CDR3 is 15 amino acids. V gave up 3 bases and J gave up 4 bases, with 15 bases separating them. The germline V gene has CDR1 SGHTA and CDR2 FQGNSA. The CDR3 DNA reads as TGTGCCAGCAGCTTTATAGGGGGGGGGCCAGAGACCCAGTACTTC. As protein: CASSFIGGGPETQYF.

J is TRBJ1-5 and V is TRBV2; D perhaps matches TRBD1 (5 bases). CDR1 SNHLY and CDR2 FYNNEI come from the germline V gene. CDR3 length: 13 residues. Between the trimmed V and J ends, which lost 6 bases and 6 bases, there was a span of 12 bases. The CDR3 is CASRGEEGQPQHF. The CDR3 coding sequence is TGTGCCAGCAGGGGGGAGGAGGGTCAGCCCCAGCATTTT.

V gene TRBV14 combines with J gene TRBJ1-2; D is uncertain. The length of the CDR3 is 13 residues. Germline V CDR1 and CDR2: SGHDN, FVKESK. Between the trimmed V and J ends, which lost 0 bases and 5 bases, there was a span of 7 bases. The CDR3 nucleotides are TGTGCCAGCAGCCAAGAGAACACATATGGCTACACCTTC. This codes for CASSQENTYGYTF.

The chain uses TRBV28 and TRBJ2-3, with 7 nucleotides matching TRBD2. V shed 7 bases and J 4 bases; nucleotides not matched to a gene: 8. This CDR3 has 14 amino acids. Germline CDR1 and CDR2: MDHEN and SYDVKM. The DNA for the CDR3 is TGTGCCAGCAAAGAAACGGGGGGATCAGATACGCAGTATTTT. Its translation: CASKETGGSDTQYF.

V and J are TRBV5-1 and TRBJ2-1; D ambiguous. V was trimmed by 0 bases and J by 6 bases, leaving 13 bases between them. The germline V gene encodes CDR1 SGHRS and CDR2 YFSETQ. CDR3 size: 15 residues. The CDR3 region is CASSLVPGQGNEQFF. For the CDR3, the DNA is TGCGCCAGCAGCTTGGTTCCGGGTCAAGGCAATGAGCAGTTCTTC.

The rearrangement joins TRBV18 to TRBJ1-1; unclear D gene. Germline V CDR1 and CDR2: KGHSH, LQKENI. The CDR3 is made up of 14 amino acids. V gave up 4 bases and J gave up 3 bases, with 12 bases separating them. The CDR3 here is CASSQSYSDTEAFF. The DNA of the CDR3 is TGTGCCAGCTCACAAAGTTATTCGGACACTGAAGCTTTCTTT.

The chain has TRBV6-6 and TRBJ1-2; TRBD1 matches at 9 bases. With V trimmed by 0 bases and J by 2 bases, 4 bases remained unmatched. CDR1 MNHNY and CDR2 SVGAGI come from the germline V gene (reference sequence). This CDR3 is 16 amino acids long. The CDR3 loop reads CASSYSGQGLNYGYTF. CDR3 DNA sequence: TGTGCCAGCAGTTACTCAGGACAGGGGCTGAACTATGGCTACACCTTC.

The CDR3 reads CASSQNPYSGGNEQYF. In DNA form, the CDR3 reads TGTGCCAGCAGCCAGAACCCTTATAGCGGGGGAAACGAGCAGTACTTC. This chain connects TRBV4-2 to TRBJ2-7; 9 positions agree with TRBD2. The V and J ends lost 3 bases and 5 bases, in that order; junction bases with no gene match: 11. CDR1 is LGHNA and CDR2 is YNFKEQ in the germline V gene. CDR3 length equals 16 residues.

This clone was counted a few times. The V gene is TRBV7-3, the J gene TRBJ2-3; TRBD2 aligns across 13 bases. Germline CDR1 is SGHTA and CDR2 is FQGTGA. Trimming cost V 5 bases and J 2 bases; bases outside gene matches: 4. The CDR3 totals 16 residues. CDR3 DNA sequence: TGTGCCAGCAGCCAAGGGACTAGCGGGGCCACAGATACGCAGTATTTT. Its protein product is CASSQGTSGATDTQYF.

In this sample, this clone turned up a few times. This chain connects TRBV6-5 to TRBJ1-4, with 7 bases matching TRBD1. In germline, CDR1 is MNHEY, CDR2 SVGAGI. The J segment lost 2 bases and the V segment lost 10 bases, leaving 10 bases of the junction unmatched. CDR3 length: 15 residues. Here the CDR3 DNA reads TGTGCCACCTCCACAGGGGATTCGACTAATGAAAAACTGTTTTTT. Translated: CATSTGDSTNEKLFF.

This chain uses TRBV5-5 with TRBJ1-1; TRBD1 matches at 7 bases. CDR1 SGHKS and CDR2 YYEKEE come from the germline V gene (reference sequence). The CDR3 covers 15 residues. The junction had 9 bases not matched to a gene; V was cut back by 4 bases and J by 3 bases. CDR3 coding DNA: TGTGCCAGCAGCCCGTTTTCTAGGGGGCACACTGAAGCTTTCTTT. The encoded protein is CASSPFSRGHTEAFF. Supplemented by reference TRBV5-5 and TRBJ1-1, the full variable domain reads DAGVTQSPTHLIKTRGQQVTLRCSPISGHKSVSWYQQVLGQGPQFIFQYYEKEERGRGNFPDRFSARQFPNYSSELNVNALLLGDSALYLCASSPFSRGHTEAFFGQGTRLTVV.

J is TRBJ1-2 and V is TRBV19; D perhaps matches TRBD1 (6 bases). The CDR3 extends over 14 amino acids. V lost 3 bases, J lost 2 bases, and 10 bases lay in between. Germline V gene data show CDR1 as LNHDA and CDR2 as SQIVND (reference sequence). CDR3 protein: CASSMGHTNYGYTF. Written as DNA, the CDR3 is TGTGCCAGTAGTATGGGACATACAAACTATGGCTACACCTTC.

This chain joins TRBV11-3 and TRBJ2-7, with a possible D match to TRBD1 (5 bases). CDR1 and CDR2 (germline): SGHNT, YENEEA. Trimming took off 1 base at V and 3 bases at J, with 13 bases between the two ends. This CDR3 has 15 residues. The DNA of the CDR3 is TGTGCCAGCAGCTTAGGGGGCACGGCTGGCTACGAGCAGTACTTC. Protein: CASSLGGTAGYEQYF.

V usage is TRBV6-2 or TRBV6-3 and J usage is TRBJ1-5, with 10 bases matching TRBD1. Germline V gene lookup returns CDR1 MNHEY and CDR2 SVGEGT. V dropped 4 bases and J dropped 5; count of bases not matched to a gene: 14. The CDR3 consists of 18 residues. The DNA of the CDR3 is TGTGCCAGCAGTTCCTTCCTTATGGGACAGGGGTTTCATCAGCCCCAGCATTTT. It yields the protein CASSSFLMGQGFHQPQHF.

The chain combines TRBV9 with TRBJ2-3; 9 bases are a match to TRBD1. Germline-derived CDR1 and CDR2 are SGDLS and YYNGEE. The length of the CDR3 is 20 residues. The ends lost 0 bases at V and 6 bases at J; junction bases unmatched: 20. The CDR3: CASSVGLGKKQGAQKDTQYF. The CDR3 nucleotides read TGTGCCAGCAGCGTAGGATTGGGAAAAAAACAGGGGGCTCAGAAGGATACGCAGTATTTT.

The table lists this clone with a count of one. J is TRBJ2-1 and V is TRBV19, with TRBD2 matching 7 bases. The germline CDR1 and CDR2 sequences are LNHDA and SQIVND (reference sequence). The CDR3 extends over 13 amino acids. V was pared by 5 bases and J by 9 bases, with 7 bases of the junction left unmatched. The CDR3 spells CASSSRGVGEQFF. The CDR3 nucleotides read TGTGCCAGTAGTTCCCGGGGGGTCGGTGAGCAGTTCTTC.

The chain recombines TRBV12-3 or TRBV12-4 with TRBJ1-2; 7 bases agree with TRBD1. This CDR3 is built from 12 residues. J gave up 8 bases and V 6 bases, and 6 bases lay outside the gene matches. In DNA, the CDR3 is TGTGCCAGCAGCCTCACAGGGGAAGGCTACACCTTC. It yields the protein CASSLTGEGYTF.

The V call is TRBV28, the J call TRBJ2-1; 13 nucleotides align to TRBD2. Germline loops: CDR1 MDHEN, CDR2 SYDVKM. V gave up 6 bases and J gave up 6 bases; unmatched junction bases: 5. This CDR3 comprises 15 residues. CDR3 sequence (DNA): TGTGCCAGCAGCACTAGCGGGGGGGCAACCAATGAGCAGTTCTTC. It codes for CASSTSGGATNEQFF.

The V and J genes are TRBV12-3 or TRBV12-4 and TRBJ1-3, with D uncertain. Deletions cut 5 bases from V and 4 bases from J, with 6 bases between. The CDR3 totals 12 residues. The CDR3 here is CASSPGGNTIYF. In DNA, the CDR3 is TGTGCCAGCAGTCCCGGGGGAAACACCATATATTTT.

This rearrangement joins TRBV7-2 to TRBJ2-3; weak D call: TRBD1 (6 bases). Trimming cost V 6 bases and J 1 base, with 14 bases left between them. The CDR3 has 15 residues. From germline, CDR1 is SGHTA and CDR2 FQGNSA. As DNA, the CDR3 is TGTGCCAGCAGGCCATCAGGGGTCGGCACAGATACGCAGTATTTT. Translating gives CASRPSGVGTDTQYF.

The CDR3 nucleotides are TGCGCCAGCAGCGTAAACATCCAAGAGACCCAGTACTTC. Protein: CASSVNIQETQYF. The chain uses TRBV5-1 and TRBJ2-5; D remains ambiguous. Germline V gene lookup returns CDR1 SGHRS and CDR2 YFSETQ. The CDR3 extends over 13 amino acids. V was pared by 4 bases and J by 1 base, with 8 bases between.